This TCR beta chain was retrieved from a study of T cell responses to AZD1222 COVID-19 vaccine. Findings of the study overall: Vaccine-associated CD4 TCRs ranged over spike, dominating at 160-218 and 743-854. Two AZD1222 doses significantly raised spike-specific TCR breadth and depth over controls.

Comments on this clone: Antigen: not known.

CDR3 length: 16 residues. V shed 4 bases and J 5 bases; nucleotides not matched to a gene: 10. Germline V gene lookup returns CDR1 SGHRS and CDR2 YFSETQ. Profiling relied on immunoSEQ multiplex PCR, and the TCRdb table lists in-frame clones only, not all of them. The sample includes approximately 120,000 clones, around nine tenths of them seen just once. The chain has TRBV5-1 and TRBJ2-5, with 11 bases lining up with TRBD2. Sequenced material: peripheral blood, taken on day 0 of MenACWY control vaccination. This TCR was recovered from an adult in good health. CDR3 in amino acids: CASSLGTSGGGETQYF. The CDR3 DNA follows: TGCGCCAGCAGCCTCGGGACTAGCGGAGGGGGGGAGACCCAGTACTTC.